The 26 T cell receptor beta chains below come from one sample, sequenced in a study of Graves' ophthalmopathy and Graves' hyperthyroidism. From RNA, the CDR3 regions of TCR beta chains were amplified and sequenced. A first-round RT-PCR used HTBI primers, followed by a second-round multiplex PCR. Using its own MiXCR run on the multiplex PCR reads, TCRdb lists one record per CDR3 protein. Of almost 750,000 distinct CDR3 sequences listed, roughly 40% are singletons. Sequenced material: peripheral blood. All receptors derive from an adult man with Graves' ophthalmopathy.

The rearrangement joins TRBV11-2 to TRBJ1-4; D gene uncertain. Trimming removed 2 bases at V and 0 bases at J, with 7 bases between. The CDR3 loop spans 15 amino acids. Germline V gives CDR1 SGHAT, CDR2 FQNNGV. In nucleotides, the CDR3 is TGTGCCAGCAGCTTAACAAGGACAACTAATGAAAAACTGTTTTTT. Translating it yields CASSLTRTTNEKLFF.

Turning to this clonotype: This sequence may be a read error, since a much larger clone differs from it by one base. CDR3 in amino acids: CASGGRTGSETQYF. The CDR3 coding sequence is TGTGCCAGCGGCGGGCGGACAGGGTCAGAGACCCAGTACTTC. This chain uses TRBV9 with TRBJ2-5, with 8 bases lining up with TRBD1. Unmatched junction bases numbered 9, after V lost 7 bases and J lost 4 bases. Germline values: CDR1 SGDLS, CDR2 YYNGEE. The CDR3 sequence is 14 residues long.

The genes are TRBV7-9 and TRBJ1-5; a possible D gene is TRBD1 (5 bases). The V end lost 2 bases, the J end lost 2 bases, and 13 bases lay between the germline ends. The CDR3 spans 16 residues. CDR1 and CDR2 (germline): SEHNR, FQNEAQ (reference sequence). The CDR3, as DNA: TGTGCCAGCAGCTTATGGGGCGCCGCGGGCAATCAGCCCCAGCATTTT. Amino acids: CASSLWGAAGNQPQHF.

The chain employs TRBV7-7 and TRBJ2-7; 12 bases line up with TRBD2. The CDR3 extends over 16 amino acids. V dropped 6 bases and J dropped 5; count of bases not matched to a gene: 11. CDR1 is SSHAT, CDR2 FNYEAQ, per germline (reference sequence). This chain's CDR3 is CASSSPRGTSGHEQYF. CDR3 nucleotides: TGTGCCAGCAGTTCCCCCCGAGGGACTAGCGGGCACGAGCAGTACTTC.

As for this clonotype: One junction end disagrees with the germline gene, perhaps due to a read error. The DNA for the CDR3 is TGTGCCAGCAGCCCGCACCGGGACAGGGCTAGCACAGATACGCAATATTTT. This gives the protein CASSPHRDRASTDTQYF. The rearrangement joins TRBV7-9 to TRBJ2-3, with 9 bases lining up with TRBD1. Germline CDR1 SEHNR, CDR2 FQNEAQ (reference sequence). The CDR3 contains 17 residues. Full variable domain (remainder filled in from reference TRBV7-9 and TRBJ2-3): DTGVSQNPRHKITKRGQNVTFRCDPISEHNRLYWYRQTLGQGPEFLTYFQNEAQLEKSRLLSDRFSAERPKGSFSTLEIQRTEQGDSAMYLCASSPHRDRASTDTQYFGPGTRLTVL.

This clonotype was detected only once. The chain links TRBV9 to TRBJ1-1; the match to TRBD1 covers 7 bases. The CDR3 has 15 residues. Germline V gives CDR1 SGDLS, CDR2 YYNGEE. V trimming: 5 bases; J trimming: 2 bases; junction bases outside the gene matches: 9. The DNA for the CDR3 is TGTGCCAGCAGTGGCAGGGACAGCTATAACACTGAAGCTTTCTTT. Translating gives CASSGRDSYNTEAFF.

The V call is TRBV7-3, the J call TRBJ1-2; no definite D call. The CDR3 is 15 residues long. Trimming shortened V by 2 bases and J by 3 bases, and 13 bases separated the two germline ends. Germline V CDR1 and CDR2: SGHTA, FQGTGA. The DNA of the CDR3 is TGTGCCAGCAGCTTACATGCGGAAAGGGACTATGGCTACACCTTC. This encodes CASSLHAERDYGYTF.

This clonotype has at least ten counts. The V call is TRBV10-1, the J call TRBJ1-5; 8 nucleotides match TRBD1. V was pared by 2 bases and J by 0 bases, with 3 bases of the junction left unmatched. This CDR3 contains 16 residues. The germline gives CDR1 WNHNN, CDR2 SYGVQD (reference sequence). The CDR3 DNA follows: TGCGCCAGCAGTGAGGCGGACAGGGCTAGCAATCAGCCCCAGCATTTT. Translation gives CASSEADRASNQPQHF.

In this sample, this clonotype turned up a few times. V gene TRBV6-5 combines with J gene TRBJ2-6, with 12 bases aligning to TRBD1. Trimming cost V 5 bases and J 3 bases; bases outside gene matches: 5. The CDR3 length is 17 residues. CDR1 MNHEY and CDR2 SVGAGI come from the germline V gene. CDR3 DNA: TGTGCCAGCAGTGACCGGGACAGGGGGCTTGGGGCCAACGTCCTGACTTTC. Its translation: CASSDRDRGLGANVLTF.

This clonotype was seen at least ten times. The J gene is TRBJ2-5, the V gene TRBV2, with D possibly being TRBD1 (5 bases). V was cut by 6 bases and J by 9 bases, with 14 bases left in between. Germline V lookup: CDR1 SNHLY, CDR2 FYNNEI. The CDR3 extends over 12 amino acids. The CDR3 reads CASSLPLGPQYF. CDR3 DNA: TGTGCCAGCAGCCTCCCCCTGGGGCCCCAGTACTTC. Full variable domain (remainder filled in from reference TRBV2 and TRBJ2-5): EPEVTQTPSHQVTQMGQEVILRCVPISNHLYFYWYRQILGQKVEFLVSFYNNEISEKSEIFDDQFSVERPDGSNFTLKIRSTKLEDSAMYFCASSLPLGPQYFGPGTRLLVL.

This clonotype was detected once. The chain couples TRBV6-1 to TRBJ2-7; TRBD2 matches at 9 bases. The CDR3 totals 14 residues. Per the germline V gene, CDR1 is MNHNS and CDR2 is SASEGT. V gave up 8 bases and J gave up 3 bases; unmatched junction bases: 8. CDR3 region: CASVSGGGFYEQYF. The CDR3 DNA reads as TGTGCCAGCGTTAGCGGGGGTGGTTTCTACGAGCAGTACTTC.

This clonotype was counted between two and nine times. V gene TRBV15 combines with J gene TRBJ2-2, with D tentatively TRBD1 (6 bases). Trimming stripped 0 bases from V and 4 bases from J, with 15 bases between. This CDR3 comprises 17 residues. The V gene's germline CDR1 is LNHNV and CDR2 YYDKDF (reference sequence). The CDR3 DNA is TGTGCCACCAGCAGAGATGAGAGGGTAGGGGGCACCGGGGAGCTGTTTTTT. Translated: CATSRDERVGGTGELFF.

This clonotype was seen a few times. V usage is TRBV9 and J usage is TRBJ1-5; no clear D. The CDR3 is 15 residues long. The germline CDR1 and CDR2 sequences are SGDLS and YYNGEE. Trimming removed 5 bases at V and 2 bases at J, with 14 bases between. CDR3 in DNA: TGTGCCAGCAGTGCAGGAGAGGTAGGCAATCAGCCCCAGCATTTT. Its translation: CASSAGEVGNQPQHF.

This clonotype was seen at least ten times. The rearrangement uses TRBV7-9 and TRBJ1-4; 8 bases map to TRBD1. Germline CDR1 SEHNR, CDR2 FQNEAQ (reference sequence). Trimming at V came to 5 bases and at J to 8 bases, leaving 7 bases not matched to a gene. The length of the CDR3 is 14 residues. The DNA for the CDR3 is TGTGCCAGCAGCGGACAGGGCGTCTGGGAAAAACTGTTTTTT. Translating it yields CASSGQGVWEKLFF.

V gene TRBV10-3 combines with J gene TRBJ1-2; D perhaps matches TRBD1 (5 bases). The CDR3 contains 14 residues. The V gene lost 2 bases and the J gene lost 4 bases, with 11 bases spanning the gap. Germline CDR1 ENHRY, CDR2 SYGVKD. CDR3 DNA sequence: TGTGCCATCAGTGAGGGACAAGAACTCTATGGCTACACCTTC. Amino acids: CAISEGQELYGYTF.

V gene TRBV19 combines with J gene TRBJ1-5, with a tentative D call TRBD1 (5 bases). There are 14 residues in the CDR3. Trimming took 7 bases from V and 0 from J, leaving 10 bases between them. Germline values: CDR1 LNHDA, CDR2 SQIVND (reference sequence). For the CDR3, the DNA is TGTGCCAGTATTGACAGAAATAGCAATCAGCCCCAGCATTTT. As protein: CASIDRNSNQPQHF.

V and J are TRBV7-2 and TRBJ1-1, with TRBD1 identical over 7 bases. The CDR3 is made up of 16 amino acids. The germline V gene encodes CDR1 SGHTA and CDR2 FQGNSA. V shed 5 bases, J shed 8 bases, and the junction held 17 bases outside the gene matches. Here the CDR3 reads CASSPSSGTAEREAFF. As DNA, the CDR3 is TGTGCCAGCAGCCCAAGCTCCGGGACAGCAGAACGAGAAGCTTTCTTT.

This clonotype appeared many times. This chain joins TRBV19 and TRBJ1-2; 8 positions match TRBD1. V dropped 5 bases and J dropped 9; count of bases not matched to a gene: 17. The germline gives CDR1 LNHDA, CDR2 SQIVND (reference sequence). The CDR3 contains 16 residues. CDR3 sequence (DNA): TGTGCCAGTAGTTCGAAGACAGGGGTCGGTCTAGGGAGCTACACCTTC. It encodes CASSSKTGVGLGSYTF.

V gene TRBV9 combines with J gene TRBJ2-5; TRBD1 matches 7 bases. J gave up 5 bases and V 0 bases, and 13 bases lay outside the gene matches. The CDR3 runs to 17 residues. Germline CDR1 is SGDLS and CDR2 is YYNGEE. CDR3 DNA sequence: TGTGCCAGCAGCGTAGCTGACGGGACAGTAACTTGGGAGACCCAGTACTTC. This gives the protein CASSVADGTVTWETQYF. Based on the CDR3 plus reference TRBV9 and TRBJ2-5, the full variable domain is DSGVTQTPKHLITATGQRVTLRCSPRSGDLSVYWYQQSLDQGLQFLIQYYNGEERAKGNILERFSAQQFPDLHSELNLSSLELGDSALYFCASSVADGTVTWETQYFGPGTRLLVL.

This clonotype was seen at least ten times. CDR3 sequence reads: CASSVEDSGNTIYF. CDR3 nucleotides: TGTGCCAGCAGCGTAGAGGACTCTGGAAACACCATATATTTT. This chain uses TRBV9 with TRBJ1-3; D uncertain. Germline V gene data show CDR1 as SGDLS and CDR2 as YYNGEE. V dropped 0 bases and J dropped 0 bases, with 4 bases sitting between them. This CDR3 spans 14 amino acids.

This chain joins TRBV7-9 and TRBJ1-2; weak D call: TRBD1 (5 bases). V gave up 8 bases and J gave up 3 bases, with 13 bases separating them. This CDR3 spans 13 amino acids. The V gene's germline CDR1 is SEHNR and CDR2 FQNEAQ (reference sequence). CDR3 nucleotides: TGTGCCAGCGCCCGGACAAGCCACTATGGCTACACCTTC. This codes for CASARTSHYGYTF.

This clonotype was recorded a few times. V and J are TRBV10-3 and TRBJ2-2, with unresolved D. Trimming left V 10 bases short and J 10 bases short, with 16 bases between. Germline V gene sequence: CDR1 ENHRY, CDR2 SYGVKD. The CDR3 totals 12 residues. The CDR3 spells CASSSLYEELFF. CDR3 DNA: TGTGCCAGCAGCAGCCTATATGAGGAGCTGTTTTTT.

This clonotype was observed a handful of times. The chain joins TRBV24-1 to TRBJ1-5; D may be TRBD1 (5 bases). CDR1 KGHDR and CDR2 SFDVKD come from the germline V gene. CDR3 length: 16 amino acids. Trimming shortened V by 4 bases and J by 5 bases, and 17 bases separated the two germline ends. The CDR3 is CATSDSGTSGDQPQHF. CDR3 nucleotides: TGTGCCACCAGTGACTCCGGGACGTCCGGGGATCAGCCCCAGCATTTT.

Worth noting for this clonotype: A much larger clone differs by one base, so this may be a read error. The chain combines TRBV7-6 with TRBJ2-2; D possibly uses TRBD1 or TRBD2 (5 bases each). This CDR3 is 16 amino acids long. CDR1 and CDR2 (germline): SGHVS, FNYEAQ. The CDR3 DNA sequence: TGTGCCAGCAGCTTAGGCACACAGGCGAACACCGGGGAGCTGCTTTTT. Its protein product is CASSLGTQANTGELLF.

As to this clonotype: One base away lies a much larger clone, so this may be a sequencing read error. The chain combines TRBV7-2 with TRBJ1-2, with 9 bases identical to TRBD1. This CDR3 spans 14 amino acids. CDR1 and CDR2 (germline): SGHTA, FQGNSA. The CDR3 coding sequence is TGTGCCAGCGGCTTGGCCTCGGGACAGGGAGGCTACACCTTC. Translation: CASGLASGQGGYTF.

As DNA, the CDR3 is TGTGCCAGCAGTTACTCAATCCAAGAGACCCAGTACTTC. Protein sequence: CASSYSIQETQYF. This sequence joins TRBV6-5 and TRBJ2-5, with D unresolved. There are 13 residues in the CDR3. Deletions cut 0 bases from V and 1 base from J, with 3 bases between. Per the germline V gene, CDR1 is MNHEY and CDR2 is SVGAGI.